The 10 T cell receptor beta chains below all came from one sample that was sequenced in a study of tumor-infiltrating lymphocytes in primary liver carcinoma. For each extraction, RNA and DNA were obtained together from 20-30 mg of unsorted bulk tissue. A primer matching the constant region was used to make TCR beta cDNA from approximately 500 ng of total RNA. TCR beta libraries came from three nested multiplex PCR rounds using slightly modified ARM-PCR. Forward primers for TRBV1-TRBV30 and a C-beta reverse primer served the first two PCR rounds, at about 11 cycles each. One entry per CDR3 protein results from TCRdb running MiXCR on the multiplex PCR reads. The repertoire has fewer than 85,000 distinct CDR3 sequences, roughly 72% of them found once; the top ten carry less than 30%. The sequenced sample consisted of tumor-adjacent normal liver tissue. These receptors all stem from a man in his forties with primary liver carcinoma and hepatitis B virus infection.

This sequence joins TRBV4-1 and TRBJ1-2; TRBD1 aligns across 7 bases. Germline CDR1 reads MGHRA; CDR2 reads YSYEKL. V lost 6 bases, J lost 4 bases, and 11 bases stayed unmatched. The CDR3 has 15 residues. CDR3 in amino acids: CASREGGATVYGYTF. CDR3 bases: TGCGCCAGCAGAGAAGGGGGCGCGACAGTCTATGGCTACACCTTC.

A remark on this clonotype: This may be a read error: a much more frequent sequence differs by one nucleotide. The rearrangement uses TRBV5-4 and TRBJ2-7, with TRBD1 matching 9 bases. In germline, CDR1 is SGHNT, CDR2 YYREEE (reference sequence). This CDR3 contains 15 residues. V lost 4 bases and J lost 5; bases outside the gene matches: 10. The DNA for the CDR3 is TGTGCCAGCAGCCCAACCGGGACAGGGACCAACGAGCAGTACTTC. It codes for CASSPTGTGTNEQYF.

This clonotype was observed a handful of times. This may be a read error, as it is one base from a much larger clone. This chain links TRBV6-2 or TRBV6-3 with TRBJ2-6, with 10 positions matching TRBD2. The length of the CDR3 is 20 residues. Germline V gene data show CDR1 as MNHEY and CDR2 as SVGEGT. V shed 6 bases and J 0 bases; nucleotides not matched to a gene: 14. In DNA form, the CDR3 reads TGTGCCAGCAGACCCCCCCCGGGACTAGCGATACTCTCTGGGGCCAACGTCCTGACTTTC. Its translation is CASRPPPGLAILSGANVLTF.

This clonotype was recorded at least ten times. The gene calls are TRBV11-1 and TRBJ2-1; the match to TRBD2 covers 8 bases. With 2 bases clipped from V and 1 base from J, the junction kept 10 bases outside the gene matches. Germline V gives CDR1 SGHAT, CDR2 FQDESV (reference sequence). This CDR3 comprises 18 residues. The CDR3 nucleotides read TGTGCCAGCAGCTTATACCGCTCCACGGGAGGGTCCTACAATGAGCAGTTCTTC. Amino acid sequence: CASSLYRSTGGSYNEQFF.

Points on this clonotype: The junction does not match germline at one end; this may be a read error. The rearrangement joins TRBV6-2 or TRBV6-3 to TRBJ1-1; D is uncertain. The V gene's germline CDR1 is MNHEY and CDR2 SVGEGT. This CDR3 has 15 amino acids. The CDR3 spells CVSSLRTAMNTEAFF. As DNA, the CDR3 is TGTGTCAGCAGTCTTCGAACGGCGATGAACACTGAAGCTTTCTTT.

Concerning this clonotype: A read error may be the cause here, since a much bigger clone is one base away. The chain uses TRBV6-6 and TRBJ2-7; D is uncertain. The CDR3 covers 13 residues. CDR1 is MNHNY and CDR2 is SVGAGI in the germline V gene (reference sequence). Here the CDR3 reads CVSSYAVSYEQYF. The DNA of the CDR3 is TGTGTCAGCAGTTACGCGGTCTCTTACGAGCAGTACTTC.

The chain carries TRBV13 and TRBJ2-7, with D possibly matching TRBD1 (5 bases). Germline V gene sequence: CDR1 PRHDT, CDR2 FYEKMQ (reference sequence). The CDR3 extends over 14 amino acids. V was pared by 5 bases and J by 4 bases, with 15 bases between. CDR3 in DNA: TGTGCCAGCAGCATTGGCAGGGCTAGGTACGAGCAGTACTTC. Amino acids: CASSIGRARYEQYF.

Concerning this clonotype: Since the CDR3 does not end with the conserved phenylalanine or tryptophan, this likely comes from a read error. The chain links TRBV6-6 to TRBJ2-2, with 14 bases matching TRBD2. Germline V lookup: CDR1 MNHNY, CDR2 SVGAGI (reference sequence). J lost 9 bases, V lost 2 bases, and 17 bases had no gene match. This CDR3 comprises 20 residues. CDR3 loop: CASSYMGTGLAGAKSRELFL. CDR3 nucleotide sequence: TGTGCCAGCAGTTACATGGGAACGGGACTAGCGGGAGCTAAGTCCAGGGAGCTGTTTTTG.

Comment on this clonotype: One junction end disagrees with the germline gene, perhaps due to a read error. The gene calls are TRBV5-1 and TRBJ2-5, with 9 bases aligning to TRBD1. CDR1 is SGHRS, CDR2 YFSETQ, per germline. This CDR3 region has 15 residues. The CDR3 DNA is TGCGCCAGCAGCTTTTACAGGGGGCGTGATGAGACCAAGTACTTC. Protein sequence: CASSFYRGRDETKYF.

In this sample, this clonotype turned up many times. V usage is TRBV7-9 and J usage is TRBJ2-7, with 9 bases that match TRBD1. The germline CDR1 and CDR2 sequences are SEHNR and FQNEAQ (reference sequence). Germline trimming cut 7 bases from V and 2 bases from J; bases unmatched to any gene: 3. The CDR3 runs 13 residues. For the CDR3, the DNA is TGTGCCAGCAAACAGGGGGCGGCCTACGAGCAGTACTTC. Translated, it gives CASKQGAAYEQYF.